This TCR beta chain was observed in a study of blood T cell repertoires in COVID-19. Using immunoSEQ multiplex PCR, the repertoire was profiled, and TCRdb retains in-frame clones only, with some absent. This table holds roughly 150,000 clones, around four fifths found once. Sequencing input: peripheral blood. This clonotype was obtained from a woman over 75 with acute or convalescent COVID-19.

Here the CDR3 reads CASSQYGLASYNEQFF. The CDR3 DNA sequence: TGTGCCAGCAGCCAATACGGACTAGCCTCCTACAATGAGCAGTTCTTC. This chain joins TRBV4-2 and TRBJ2-1; 8 nucleotides align to TRBD2. V shed 2 bases, J shed 0 bases, and the junction held 3 bases outside the gene matches. CDR1 is LGHNA and CDR2 is YNFKEQ in the germline V gene. CDR3 length equals 16 residues.